Reported below is one T cell receptor (beta chain). The antigen remains undetermined. This sample is drawn from a study of CXCR3-negative and CXCR3-positive naive CD8 T cells. TRB cDNA libraries were made by UMI-labeled 5' RACE. TCRdb re-called the 5' RACE reads and catalogs CDR3 proteins one per entry, DNA excluded. In total, the table holds 150,000 or so distinct CDR3 sequences. General study results and limits: CXCR3-positive naive cells had more hydrophobic TRB CDR3s than CXCR3-negative naive cells. After cryopreservation, expression of CXCR3 was partially reduced, and most assays were run with fresh PBMCs. The study inferred TCR strength from TRB CDR3 properties and found comparable surface CD5 between naive subsets.

Germline V gene lookup returns CDR1 SGHDN and CDR2 FVKESK. The CDR3 has 16 amino acids. Phenotypically, naive CD8+ T cells corresponded to CD45RO-CCR7+CD27+CD95-. The rearrangement links TRBV14 to TRBJ2-1; the D call from TCRdb, TRBD2, cannot be confirmed without DNA. The sequenced sample was naive CXCR3- CD8+ T cells from blood. The subset: CD45RO-CCR7+CD27+CD95- naive CD8+ T cells lacking CXCR3 (TNR3-). This TCR was sampled from a human donor in good health. Some clones in this sample may be carry-over from other donors' samples. The CDR3 here is CASSQDRSLRRGEQFF.